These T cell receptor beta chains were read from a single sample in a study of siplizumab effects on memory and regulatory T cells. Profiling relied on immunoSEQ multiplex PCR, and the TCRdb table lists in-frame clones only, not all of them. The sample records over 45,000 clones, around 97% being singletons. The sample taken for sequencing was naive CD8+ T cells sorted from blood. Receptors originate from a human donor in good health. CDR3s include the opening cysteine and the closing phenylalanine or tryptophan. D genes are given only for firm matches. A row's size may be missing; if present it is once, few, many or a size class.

TGCGCCAGCAGCCAAGCAGCGGGAGTGGGAGATACGCAGTATTTT	CASSQAAGVGDTQYF	TRBV4-3	TRBJ2-3	TRBD2	NA
TGTGCCAGCAGCCAGGCCGGTCAGGAGAGCACAGATACGCAGTATTTT	CASSQAGQESTDTQYF	TRBV13	TRBJ2-3	NA	NA
TGTGCCAGCAGTTTATTTGCTAGCGGGAGTCTCCAAGAGACCCAGTACTTC	CASSLFASGSLQETQYF	TRBV28	TRBJ2-5	TRBD2	NA
TGCGCCAGCAGCCAAGTTGGGGTGCGGTCCTACGAGCAGTACTTC	CASSQVGVRSYEQYF	TRBV4-1	TRBJ2-7	NA	NA
TGTGCCAGCAGCACACAGGGACGCACTGAAGCTTTCTTT	CASSTQGRTEAFF	TRBV13	TRBJ1-1	NA	few
TGTGCCAGTAGTGCGACAAACTACAATGAGCAGTTCTTC	CASSATNYNEQFF	TRBV19	TRBJ2-1	NA	NA
TGTGCCATCAGTGAGGGGGGGGGCGCTCAGCCCCAGCATTTT	CAISEGGGAQPQHF	TRBV10-3	TRBJ1-5	NA	NA
TGCGCCAGCAGCCAACTGGGGGTGGACAATGAGCAGTTCTTC	CASSQLGVDNEQFF	TRBV4-1	TRBJ2-1	NA	NA
TGTGCCAGCGTCGGCAGCGGGCACGAGCAGTACTTC	CASVGSGHEQYF	TRBV2	TRBJ2-7	NA	NA
TGTGCCAGCAGCCATTGGACAGAACCGAATCAGCCCCAGCATTTT	CASSHWTEPNQPQHF	TRBV7-8	TRBJ1-5	NA	NA